The present TCR beta chain was sequenced within a study of blood T cell repertoires in COVID-19. Germline values: CDR1 SQVTM, CDR2 ANQGSEA. The CDR3 is 15 residues long. Between the trimmed V and J ends, which lost 7 bases and 2 bases, there was a span of 17 bases. The protocol was immunoSEQ multiplex PCR, while the TCRdb copy is restricted to in-frame clones and leaves out a portion. The sample records 60,000 to 70,000 clones, about three quarters being singletons. The TCR sequence derives from an elderly woman with acute or convalescent COVID-19. V is TRBV29-1 and J is TRBJ2-2; possibly TRBD2 for D (6 bases). Sequencing used peripheral blood. CDR3 sequence reads: CSAPGTAGNTGELFF. The DNA of the CDR3 is TGCAGCGCCCCCGGCACTGCGGGAAACACCGGGGAGCTGTTTTTT.